This passage covers 9 T cell receptor beta chains from one sample sequenced in a study of T cells in narcolepsy. Sequencing used immunoSEQ multiplex PCR; TCRdb keeps in-frame clones, though not all of them. This sample yields 13,000 or so clones, of which roughly 91% are seen a single time; over 1.5% belongs to the top ten. Sequenced: CD45RA- memory CD4+ T cells from PBMCs. The source is a human donor with narcolepsy.

This chain links TRBV6-5 with TRBJ1-1; D possibly corresponds to TRBD1 (5 bases). CDR1 and CDR2 from the germline V gene are MNHEY and SVGAGI. The ends were cut back, 2 bases at V and 4 bases at J, with 14 bases in the middle. The CDR3 runs 15 residues. The chain's CDR3 is CASSYALSGGTEAFF. In DNA form, the CDR3 reads TGTGCCAGCAGTTACGCCCTCTCCGGGGGCACTGAAGCTTTCTTT.

The chain recombines TRBV2 with TRBJ2-1; D is ambiguous. Germline V gene sequence: CDR1 SNHLY, CDR2 FYNNEI. Trimming removed 2 bases from V and 4 bases from J, with 6 bases in between. The CDR3 consists of 13 residues. Written as DNA, the CDR3 is TGTGCCAGCAGTGAATTACTATACAATGAGCAGTTCTTC. It is translated as CASSELLYNEQFF.

A single count supports this clone. This rearrangement joins TRBV13 to TRBJ2-4; 10 nucleotides line up with TRBD2. The CDR3 is made up of 14 amino acids. Looked up from germline, CDR1 is PRHDT and CDR2 is FYEKMQ (reference sequence). The trim removed 3 bases at V and 6 bases at J, leaving 2 bases unmatched. The CDR3 nucleotides read TGTGCCAGCAGCTTGTCTAGCGGGGGAAACATTCAGTACTTC. Translating gives CASSLSSGGNIQYF.

The J gene is TRBJ2-7, the V gene TRBV18; 9 nucleotides match TRBD2. The CDR3 is 17 residues long. Trimming at V came to 3 bases and at J to 1 base, leaving 10 bases not matched to a gene. Germline assignment: CDR1 KGHSH and CDR2 LQKENI. CDR3 coding DNA: TGTGCCAGCTCACCCCGACTAGCGGCTGGGGGGTCCTACGAGCAGTACTTC. The encoded protein is CASSPRLAAGGSYEQYF.

The chain uses TRBV5-7 and TRBJ2-7; D is uncertain. TRBV5-7 qualifies as an ORF whose function is uncertain. V was cut by 0 bases and J by 7 bases, with 14 bases left in between. This CDR3 comprises 14 residues. The DNA of the CDR3 is TGTGCCAGCAGCTTGGGGCTCGCCCTCTGGGAGCAGTACTTC. It encodes CASSLGLALWEQYF.

The chain joins TRBV5-1 to TRBJ2-2; 9 nucleotides match TRBD2. Germline V lookup: CDR1 SGHRS, CDR2 YFSETQ. This CDR3 is 16 amino acids long. The trim removed 0 bases at V and 6 bases at J, leaving 6 bases unmatched. The CDR3 loop is CASSLDAGGVAGELFF. Here the CDR3 DNA reads TGCGCCAGCAGCTTGGACGCGGGAGGGGTAGCCGGGGAGCTGTTTTTT.

The chain has TRBV30 and TRBJ1-6, with TRBD1 matching over 7 bases. The junction had 5 bases not matched to a gene; V was cut back by 4 bases and J by 8 bases. The germline V gene has CDR1 GTSNPN and CDR2 SVGIG (reference sequence). This CDR3 has 13 amino acids. CDR3 residues: CAWTGQDHSPLHF. CDR3 in DNA: TGTGCCTGGACCGGACAGGATCATTCACCCCTCCACTTT.

This chain joins TRBV2 and TRBJ2-5, with 7 bases identical to TRBD1. This CDR3 comprises 13 residues. The V segment lost 1 base and the J segment 12 bases; nucleotides outside the gene matches: 8. The V gene's germline CDR1 is SNHLY and CDR2 FYNNEI. The CDR3 DNA sequence: TGTGCCAGCAGTGAAGTGAGACAGGGCTTTGAGTACTTC. Its protein is CASSEVRQGFEYF. Variable domain in full (rest from reference TRBV2 and TRBJ2-5): EPEVTQTPSHQVTQMGQEVILRCVPISNHLYFYWYRQILGQKVEFLVSFYNNEISEKSEIFDDQFSVERPDGSNFTLKIRSTKLEDSAMYFCASSEVRQGFEYFGPGTRLLVL.

This chain links TRBV30 with TRBJ2-1, with D hard to call. Trimming stripped 1 base from V and 12 bases from J, with 10 bases between. The germline gives CDR1 GTSNPN, CDR2 SVGIG (reference sequence). The CDR3 is made up of 11 amino acids. The CDR3 bases are TGTGCCTGGAGTGAGTCCGTCGGGCAGTTCTTC. It encodes CAWSESVGQFF.